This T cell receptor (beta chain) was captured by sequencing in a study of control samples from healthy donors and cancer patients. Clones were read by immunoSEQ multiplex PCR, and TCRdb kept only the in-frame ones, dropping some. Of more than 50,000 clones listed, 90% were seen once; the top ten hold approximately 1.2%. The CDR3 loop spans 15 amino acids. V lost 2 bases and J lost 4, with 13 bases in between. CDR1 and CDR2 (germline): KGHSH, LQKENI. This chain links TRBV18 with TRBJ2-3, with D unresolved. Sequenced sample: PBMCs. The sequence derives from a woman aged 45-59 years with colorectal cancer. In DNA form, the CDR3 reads TGTGCCAGCTCACCATCCCGTTCTGGCCCAGATACGCAGTATTTT. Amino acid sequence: CASSPSRSGPDTQYF.